This T cell receptor beta chain was identified in a study of T-cell memory formation after mild COVID-19. Regarding the study as a whole: Pre-infection memory carried some responding clones, suggesting that cross-reactive memory joined. From day 15 to 85, contracting clones were balanced between CD4 and CD8, whereas later expanders leaned toward CD4+.

Constant-segment-primed 5'RACE gave TCR alpha and TCR beta cDNA libraries with sample barcodes and UMIs. TCRdb used MiXCR to reprocess the 5' RACE reads, holding one entry per CDR3 protein. Found here are some 330,000 distinct CDR3 sequences, approximately 21% of them singletons; the top ten hold around 12%. This clonotype was detected many times. Its target is unknown. The CDR3 is 14 residues long. The V gene's germline CDR1 is SGDLS and CDR2 YYNGEE. V shed 4 bases and J shed 5 bases, with 15 bases lying between them. The source of this sequence is an adult woman who had mild COVID-19 (a few samples of this study predate the infection). Cell type and time point are not known. This sequence joins TRBV9 and TRBJ1-2; D remains ambiguous. The sequenced sample was PBMCs or a T cell subset sorted from them (not recorded which). The CDR3, as DNA: TGTGCCAGCAGCCCCTCTATTGGACGGTATGGCTACACCTTC. Its protein is CASSPSIGRYGYTF.